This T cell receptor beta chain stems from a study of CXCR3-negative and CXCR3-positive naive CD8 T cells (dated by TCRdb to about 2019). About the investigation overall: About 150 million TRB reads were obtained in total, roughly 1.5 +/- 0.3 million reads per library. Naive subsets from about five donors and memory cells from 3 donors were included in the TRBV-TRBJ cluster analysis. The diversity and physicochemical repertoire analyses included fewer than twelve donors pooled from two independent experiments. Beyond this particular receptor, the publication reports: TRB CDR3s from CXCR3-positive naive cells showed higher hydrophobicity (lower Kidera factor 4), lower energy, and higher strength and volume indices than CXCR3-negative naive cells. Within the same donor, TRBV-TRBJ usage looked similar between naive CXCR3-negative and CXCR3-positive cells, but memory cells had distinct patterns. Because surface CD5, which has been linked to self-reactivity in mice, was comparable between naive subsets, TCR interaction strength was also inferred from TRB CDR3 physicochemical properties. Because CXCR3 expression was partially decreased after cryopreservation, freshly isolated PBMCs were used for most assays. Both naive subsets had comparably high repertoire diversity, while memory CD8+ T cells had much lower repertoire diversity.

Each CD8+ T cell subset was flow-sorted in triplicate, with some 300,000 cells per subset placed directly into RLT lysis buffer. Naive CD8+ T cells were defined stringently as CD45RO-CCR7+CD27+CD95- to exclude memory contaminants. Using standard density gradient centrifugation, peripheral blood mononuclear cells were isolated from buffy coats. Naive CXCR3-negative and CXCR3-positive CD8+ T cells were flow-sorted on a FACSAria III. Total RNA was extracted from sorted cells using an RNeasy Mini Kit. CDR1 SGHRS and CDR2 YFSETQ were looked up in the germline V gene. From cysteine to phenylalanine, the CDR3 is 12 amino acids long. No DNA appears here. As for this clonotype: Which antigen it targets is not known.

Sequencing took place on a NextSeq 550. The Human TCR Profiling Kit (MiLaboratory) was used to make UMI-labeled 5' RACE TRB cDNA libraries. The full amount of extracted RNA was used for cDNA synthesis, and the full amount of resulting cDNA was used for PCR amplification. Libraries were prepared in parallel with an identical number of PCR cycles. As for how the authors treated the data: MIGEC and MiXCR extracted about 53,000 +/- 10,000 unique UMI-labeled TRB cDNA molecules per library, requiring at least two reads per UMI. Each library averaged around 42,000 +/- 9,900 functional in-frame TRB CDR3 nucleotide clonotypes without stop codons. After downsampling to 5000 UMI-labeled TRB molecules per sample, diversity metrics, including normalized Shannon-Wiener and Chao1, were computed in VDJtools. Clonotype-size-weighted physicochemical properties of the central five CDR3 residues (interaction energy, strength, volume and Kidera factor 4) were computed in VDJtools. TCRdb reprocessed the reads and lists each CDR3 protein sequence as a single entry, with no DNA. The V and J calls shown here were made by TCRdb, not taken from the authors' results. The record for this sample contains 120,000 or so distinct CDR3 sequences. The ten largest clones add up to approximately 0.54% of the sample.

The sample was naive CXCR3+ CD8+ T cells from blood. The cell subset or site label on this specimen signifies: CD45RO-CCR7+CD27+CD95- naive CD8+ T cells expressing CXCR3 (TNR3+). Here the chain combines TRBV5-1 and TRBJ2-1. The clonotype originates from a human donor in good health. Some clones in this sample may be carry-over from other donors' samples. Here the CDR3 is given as CASSLAFDEQFF.